A selection of T cell receptor beta chains follows, all from one sample in a study of T cell responses to AZD1222 COVID-19 vaccine. Clones were sequenced by immunoSEQ multiplex PCR, and TCRdb holds only the in-frame ones, with some missing. Among around 140,000 clones, roughly 90% were seen once, and the ten largest hold more than 1.3%. Material: peripheral blood, obtained on day 0 of AZD1222 vaccination. The receptors derive from an adult in good health. CDR3s include the opening cysteine and the closing phenylalanine or tryptophan. Each record gives: J gene, V gene, CDR3 protein.

>TRBJ1-2|TRBV2
CASSEGAYGYTF
>TRBJ2-5|TRBV6-5
CASTQWLQETQYF
>TRBJ1-5|TRBV6-5
CASSRDIYSNQPQHF
>TRBJ1-2|TRBV14
CASSQVTNYGYTF
>TRBJ1-5|TRBV23-1
CASSQNCEQPQHF
>TRBJ1-2|TRBV7-8
CASSSSGTGFGGYTF
>TRBJ1-6|TRBV7-2
CASSLEGGAVSPLHF
>TRBJ1-2|TRBV9
CASSVGTYGYTF
>TRBJ2-1|TRBV6-6
CASSFHLSSYNEQFF
>TRBJ2-2|TRBV27
CASSSAWGQVTGELFF
>TRBJ2-7|TRBV2
CASRKGGEQYF
>TRBJ2-1|TRBV7-2
CASSYGGDEQFF
>TRBJ2-1|TRBV19
CASSEDSVGRLYNEQFF
>TRBJ2-7|TRBV11-3
CASSPLGVGSRNPYVEQYF
>TRBJ1-1|TRBV11-2
CASSFGAGRTNTEAFF
>TRBJ2-7|TRBV19
CASSIDGSQVFEQYF
>TRBJ1-1|TRBV4-3
CASSQRTPNTEAFF
>TRBJ2-2|TRBV5-1
CASSLTVGRNTGELFF
>TRBJ1-1|TRBV7-9
CASSQGGRETEAFF
>TRBJ2-1|TRBV29-1
CSVGGRTNEQFF
>TRBJ2-5|TRBV6-4
CASSDGVGMGETQYF
>TRBJ2-3|TRBV7-9
CASSPVAGYGTDTQYF
>TRBJ1-6|TRBV3-1/TRBV3-2
CASSPGLLNSPLHF
>TRBJ2-2|TRBV28
CASSPLVGELFF
>TRBJ2-1|TRBV6-6
CASSGQGRVNEQFF
>TRBJ1-1|TRBV11-3
CASGIGSTEAFF
>TRBJ2-7|TRBV29-1
CSVEDWDEQYF
>TRBJ1-5|TRBV19
CASSIGYQGAQPQHF
>TRBJ1-1|TRBV5-1
CASSLFQENTEAFF
>TRBJ2-1|TRBV7-6
CASTLGSSPLGSYNEQFF
>TRBJ2-7|TRBV19
CASSMSSHEQYF
>TRBJ2-1|TRBV7-8
CASSPAGGPWDEQFF
>TRBJ1-5|TRBV18
CASSPLPGQGGQPQHF
>TRBJ1-1|TRBV7-8
CASSLEYSQNTEAFF
>TRBJ1-4|TRBV19
CASSSTGMANEKLFF
>TRBJ1-5|TRBV28
CASEWLGNQPQHF
>TRBJ1-6|TRBV7-2
CASRARAGQNNSPLHF
>TRBJ1-5|TRBV2
CASMRGPRGNQPQHF
>TRBJ2-5|TRBV4-1
CASSQGPRETQYF
>TRBJ2-1|TRBV7-8
CASSLEGLEDNEQFF
>TRBJ1-3|TRBV4-3
CASSQDWVTATGSGNTIYF
>TRBJ1-6|TRBV27
CASTGQGHSPLHF
>TRBJ1-2|TRBV7-2
CASSHDKYYGYTF
>TRBJ2-7|TRBV7-2
CASSSPGTLSYEQYF
>TRBJ2-1|TRBV11-3
CASSQLARSYNEQFF
>TRBJ2-5|TRBV25-1
CASSAGSGTQYF
>TRBJ1-6|TRBV5-6
CASSPLRSSYNSPLHF
>TRBJ1-2|TRBV6-4
CASRRHRANYGYTF
>TRBJ2-5|TRBV6-2/TRBV6-3
CASSYGQRGTQYF
>TRBJ2-1|TRBV20-1
CSARRGSEQFF
>TRBJ2-1|TRBV24-1
CATSDWASQGAKDNEQFF